A selection of T cell receptor beta chains follows, all from one sample in a study of blood T cell repertoires in COVID-19. The method was immunoSEQ multiplex PCR; TCRdb's version includes in-frame clones alone and lacks a portion of them. The profile shows about 150,000 clones, 82% of them singletons. The sample taken for sequencing was peripheral blood. Receptors originate from a human donor with acute or convalescent COVID-19. The donor label of this sample is uncertain. The CDR3 runs from the conserved cysteine through the conserved F or W. The order of the fields is J gene, D gene, clone size, V gene, CDR3 protein, CDR3 DNA. The D gene is left open where the match is weak. For some rows the clone size is stated as once, few or many, or as a class when expanded; others skip it.

TRBJ1-2 | TRBD1 | NA | TRBV29-1 | CSVTKLQGKNYGYTF | TGCAGCGTAACAAAGTTACAGGGGAAAAACTATGGCTACACCTTC
TRBJ2-1 | TRBD2 | NA | TRBV25-1 | CASSTTSPGLAVDEQFF | TGTGCCAGCAGTACAACCTCTCCGGGACTAGCGGTCGATGAGCAGTTCTTC
TRBJ2-1 | NA | NA | TRBV7-2 | CASSLARYYNEQFF | TGTGCCAGCAGCTTAGCGCGTTATTACAATGAGCAGTTCTTC
TRBJ1-2 | NA | NA | TRBV3-1/TRBV3-2 | CASSQDRGRETNYGYTF | TGTGCCAGCAGCCAAGATCGGGGGAGGGAAACTAACTATGGCTACACCTTC
TRBJ1-2 | TRBD1 | once | TRBV7-9 | CASSPLPQGANNYGYTF | TGTGCCAGCAGCCCCCTCCCCCAGGGGGCCAACAACTATGGCTACACCTTC
TRBJ2-7 | TRBD1 | NA | TRBV5-1 | CASSLEGDSSYEQYF | TGCGCCAGCAGCTTGGAGGGGGACAGCTCCTACGAGCAGTACTTC
TRBJ1-3 | NA | NA | TRBV7-8 | CASSLATAGESGNTIYF | TGTGCCAGCAGCTTAGCCACGGCGGGGGAGTCTGGAAACACCATATATTTT
TRBJ1-1 | TRBD1 | NA | TRBV6-5 | CASSYSGRGQTEAFF | TGTGCCAGCAGTTACTCGGGCAGGGGGCAAACTGAAGCTTTCTTT
TRBJ1-1 | NA | NA | TRBV7-9 | CASSSRRPTGNTEAFF | TGTGCCAGCAGCTCGCGGAGACCGACAGGCAACACTGAAGCTTTCTTT
TRBJ2-5 | TRBD2 | NA | TRBV9 | CASSVRLAGEETQYF | TGTGCCAGCAGCGTACGACTAGCGGGGGAAGAGACCCAGTACTTC
TRBJ1-1 | TRBD1 | NA | TRBV7-2 | CASRSDRGPTEAFF | TGTGCCAGCAGATCGGACAGGGGTCCTACTGAAGCTTTCTTT
TRBJ2-2 | TRBD1 | NA | TRBV18 | CASSPRDSWQKNTGELFF | TGTGCCAGCTCACCACGGGACAGCTGGCAGAAGAACACCGGGGAGCTGTTTTTT
TRBJ1-1 | TRBD1 | few | TRBV6-2/TRBV6-3 | CASSYQQGAPHLNTEAFF | TGTGCCAGCAGTTACCAGCAGGGGGCACCCCACTTGAACACTGAAGCTTTCTTT
TRBJ2-2 | NA | NA | TRBV6-6 | CASSKLQGTNTGELFF | TGTGCCAGCAGTAAACTCCAGGGGACCAACACCGGGGAGCTGTTTTTT
TRBJ1-2 | TRBD1 | once | TRBV5-1 | CASSLAGTGSPGYTF | TGCGCCAGCAGCTTGGCTGGGACAGGGTCTCCTGGCTACACCTTC
TRBJ1-5 | NA | NA | TRBV7-2 | CASSTGMLDPGNQPQHF | TGTGCCAGCAGCACCGGCATGCTAGACCCTGGTAATCAGCCCCAGCATTTT
TRBJ2-7 | TRBD1 | once | TRBV9 | CASSVGQGFRQYF | TGTGCCAGCAGCGTTGGACAGGGGTTCCGGCAGTACTTC
TRBJ2-1 | TRBD1 | NA | TRBV2 | CASLMGQGHEQFF | TGTGCCAGCCTCATGGGACAGGGACATGAGCAGTTCTTC
TRBJ2-5 | TRBD2 | NA | TRBV3-1/TRBV3-2 | CASSRSGGGETQYF | TGTGCCAGCAGTCGTAGCGGGGGGGGTGAGACCCAGTACTTC
TRBJ1-2 | NA | NA | TRBV12-3/TRBV12-4 | CASKVEGGYTF | TGTGCCAGCAAGGTTGAGGGTGGCTACACCTTC
TRBJ1-4 | NA | NA | TRBV11-2 | CASSWGRVGEKLFF | TGTGCCAGCAGCTGGGGCAGGGTCGGTGAAAAACTGTTTTTT
TRBJ2-2 | TRBD1 | many | TRBV18 | CASSQGTGDTGELFF | TGTGCCAGCTCACAAGGAACAGGGGACACCGGGGAGCTGTTTTTT
TRBJ1-2 | NA | once | TRBV27 | CASSFLAGDGYTF | NA
TRBJ1-5 | NA | NA | TRBV6-5 | CASRWKSGPLQPQHF | TGTGCCAGCAGGTGGAAGAGCGGGCCTCTTCAGCCCCAGCATTTT
TRBJ1-1 | NA | NA | TRBV5-1 | CASTRDIMNTEAFF | TGCGCCAGCACCCGGGATATAATGAACACTGAAGCTTTCTTT
TRBJ1-1 | TRBD1 | NA | TRBV19 | CASSKDRKAFF | TGTGCCAGTAGCAAGGACAGGAAAGCTTTCTTT
TRBJ1-1 | NA | NA | TRBV11-2 | CASSPRGLREGGGTEAFF | TGTGCCAGCAGCCCCAGAGGACTCAGGGAGGGAGGGGGCACTGAAGCTTTCTTT
TRBJ1-1 | TRBD1 | NA | TRBV6-5 | CASRHRTGDFEAFF | TGTGCCAGCAGACATAGGACAGGCGACTTTGAAGCTTTCTTT
TRBJ1-5 | TRBD1 | NA | TRBV19 | CASSGGQDRNQPQHF | TGTGCCAGTAGCGGGGGACAGGACCGCAATCAGCCCCAGCATTTT
TRBJ1-1 | NA | NA | TRBV19 | CASIKPQGFRTEAFF | TGTGCCAGTATCAAGCCCCAGGGTTTCAGGACTGAAGCTTTCTTT
TRBJ1-4 | TRBD1 | NA | TRBV6-5 | CASCSRTGSEKLFF | TGTGCCAGCTGCTCGCGGACAGGGAGCGAAAAACTGTTTTTT
TRBJ2-5 | NA | NA | TRBV4-2 | CASSQEATRGETQYF | TGTGCCAGCAGCCAAGAGGCAACTAGAGGAGAGACCCAGTACTTC
TRBJ2-3 | NA | NA | TRBV21-1 | CASSTRINPSTDTQYF | TGTGCCAGCAGCACGAGAATCAACCCAAGCACAGATACGCAGTATTTT
TRBJ2-1 | TRBD2 | NA | TRBV11-2 | CASSERLAGGSNEQFF | TGTGCCAGCAGCGAACGACTAGCGGGGGGGTCTAATGAGCAGTTCTTC
TRBJ1-2 | NA | NA | TRBV2 | CASSDLQGYPTYGYTF | TGTGCCAGCAGTGATCTCCAGGGATACCCCACCTATGGCTACACCTTC
TRBJ1-3 | TRBD1 | NA | TRBV5-1 | CASSLVFTGGPGNTIYF | TGCGCCAGCAGCTTGGTATTCACAGGGGGCCCTGGAAACACCATATATTTT
TRBJ2-7 | TRBD1 | NA | TRBV10-3 | CASRRTGSYEQYF | TGTGCCAGCCGTAGGACAGGTTCCTACGAGCAGTACTTC
TRBJ1-2 | NA | once | TRBV9 | CASSVGAADYGYTF | TGTGCCAGCAGCGTAGGGGCAGCCGACTATGGCTACACCTTC
TRBJ1-2 | TRBD1 | NA | TRBV30 | CACLFGTANYGYTF | TGTGCCTGCCTGTTTGGGACAGCTAACTATGGCTACACCTTC
TRBJ1-2 | NA | NA | TRBV6-2/TRBV6-3 | CASSYRQDNGYTF | TGTGCCAGCAGTTACAGACAGGATAATGGCTACACCTTC
TRBJ1-5 | TRBD1 | few | TRBV5-6 | CASSSRTGLQPQHF | TGTGCCAGCAGCTCCCGGACAGGGCTTCAGCCCCAGCATTTT
TRBJ2-4 | TRBD1 | NA | TRBV5-3 | CARSPSPPPGTDIAKNIQYF | TGTGCCAGAAGCCCGTCCCCCCCGCCCGGGACAGATATAGCCAAAAACATTCAGTACTTC
TRBJ2-7 | NA | NA | TRBV23-1 | CASSHSEGRSSYEQYF | TGCGCCAGCAGTCACTCGGAAGGGAGAAGCTCCTACGAGCAGTACTTC
TRBJ1-1 | NA | few | TRBV6-5 | CASSRQNTEAFF | TGTGCCAGCAGTAGACAGAACACTGAAGCTTTCTTT
TRBJ1-2 | NA | NA | TRBV19 | CASSIRIQYGYTF | TGTGCCAGTAGTATTCGTATACAGTATGGCTACACCTTC
TRBJ2-7 | TRBD1 | NA | TRBV20-1 | CSASSDSDRGTYEQYF | TGCAGTGCTAGTTCCGATTCGGACAGGGGTACCTACGAGCAGTACTTC
TRBJ2-1 | NA | NA | TRBV5-6 | CASNWGDEQFF | TGTGCCAGCAACTGGGGCGACGAGCAGTTCTTC
TRBJ2-5 | TRBD1 | once | TRBV3-1/TRBV3-2 | CASIETGGTGRETQYF | TGTGCCAGCATCGAAACAGGGGGGACAGGGCGGGAGACCCAGTACTTC
TRBJ1-2 | NA | NA | TRBV11-2 | CASSLFAAKSANYGYTF | TGTGCCAGCAGCTTATTCGCAGCGAAATCTGCTAACTATGGCTACACCTTC
TRBJ1-2 | NA | NA | TRBV14 | CASSQEATYGYTF | TGTGCCAGCAGCCAAGAGGCAACCTATGGCTACACCTTC
TRBJ1-2 | TRBD1 | few | TRBV5-4 | CASSPGGLAFGYTF | TGTGCCAGCAGCCCAGGGGGTCTGGCTTTTGGCTACACCTTC
TRBJ1-6 | NA | NA | TRBV6-5 | CASSLRAGAVSPLHF | TGTGCCAGCAGCCTACGAGCAGGGGCCGTCTCACCCCTCCACTTT
TRBJ1-3 | NA | NA | TRBV3-1/TRBV3-2 | CASSPRHSGNTIYF | TGTGCCAGCAGCCCCCGACACTCTGGAAACACCATATATTTT
TRBJ1-5 | TRBD1 | few | TRBV6-5 | CASRGTGQSQPQHF | TGTGCCAGCAGGGGGACAGGGCAAAGTCAGCCCCAGCATTTT
TRBJ1-5 | NA | NA | TRBV19 | CASQMGPGGQPQHF | TGTGCCAGTCAGATGGGCCCGGGGGGTCAGCCCCAGCATTTT
TRBJ2-3 | TRBD1 | NA | TRBV2 | CASSEYGTELTDTQYF | TGTGCCAGCAGTGAATATGGGACAGAGCTCACAGATACGCAGTATTTT